These T cell receptor beta chains were read from a single sample in a study of identical twins. TCRdb redid the calling of the 5' RACE reads with MiXCR, one entry per CDR3 protein. This repertoire shows hundreds of thousands of distinct CDR3 sequences, around 15% found once; its top ten account for 8.5% to 10%. The sequencing sample was made of memory (CD45RO+) T cells sorted from blood. Receptors originate from a woman aged 18-35 years in good health. CDR3s include the opening cysteine and the closing phenylalanine or tryptophan. A D gene is named only where the DNA matches it firmly. Expanded clones are given a class, and other clones once, few, many or no size at all.

NA	TRBV12-3/TRBV12-4	13	NA	TRBJ1-1	TGTGCCAGCAGAAATACAGGGCACACTGAAGCTTTCTTT	CASRNTGHTEAFF
NA	TRBV11-2	15	NA	TRBJ1-2	TGTGCCAGCAGCGCCCTGGTTGCAGGGGCTGGGGGCTACACCTTC	CASSALVAGAGGYTF
TRBD2	TRBV20-1	15	NA	TRBJ2-1	TGCAGTGCTAGAGATGGGACTAGCGGCTACAATGAGCAGTTCTTC	CSARDGTSGYNEQFF
NA	TRBV25-1	11	NA	TRBJ2-3	TGTGCCAGCGGGCAGACCCTTTGGAAGTATTTT	CASGQTLWKYF
NA	TRBV2	12	NA	TRBJ2-7	TGTGCCAGCAGTGAGCTGGGTAACGAGCAGTACTTC	CASSELGNEQYF
NA	TRBV6-1	17	few	TRBJ2-4	TGTGCCAGCAGTCCCGGAGCGGGCTACAACCTCGGGAACATTCAGTACTTC	CASSPGAGYNLGNIQYF
NA	TRBV12-3/TRBV12-4	12	NA	TRBJ1-2	TGTGCCGCTCATTCTACGGATTATGGCTACACCTTC	CAAHSTDYGYTF
NA	TRBV12-3/TRBV12-4	14	NA	TRBJ1-1	TGTGCCAGCAGTAATAACTACGGGAGGACTGAAGCTTTCTTT	CASSNNYGRTEAFF
NA	TRBV14	17	few	TRBJ2-3	TGTGCCAGCAGCCAAGGGAGCCACAGGACTAGCACAGATACGCAGTATTTT	CASSQGSHRTSTDTQYF
TRBD2	TRBV5-1	14	NA	TRBJ2-3	TGCGCCAGCAGCGGAGGCGGGGGGGCGGATACGCAGTATTTT	CASSGGGGADTQYF
NA	TRBV24-1	15	NA	TRBJ2-1	TGTGCCACCAGTGATCCCTCCCGGGACGACAATGAGCAGTTCTTC	CATSDPSRDDNEQFF
TRBD2	TRBV5-4	15	few	TRBJ2-3	TGTGCCAGCAGCTTGGCAGCGGGGGGATTTAATACGCAGTATTTT	CASSLAAGGFNTQYF
NA	TRBV20-1	11	many	TRBJ2-3	TGCAGTGCTAGAGGCACAGATACGCAGTATTTT	CSARGTDTQYF
NA	TRBV9	15	few	TRBJ2-5	TGTGCCAGCAGCGTAGCTAACCTAGCTTCGGAGACCCAGTACTTC	CASSVANLASETQYF
NA	TRBV5-1	12	few	TRBJ2-5	TGCGCCAGCAGCTTTGAACAAGAGACCCAGTACTTC	CASSFEQETQYF
TRBD2	TRBV15	16	NA	TRBJ2-1	TGTGCCACCAGCAGAGATCGGGGCGGGGGATACAATGAGCAGTTCTTC	CATSRDRGGGYNEQFF
TRBD2	TRBV29-1	14	few	TRBJ2-1	TGCAGCGCGGGGAGGGGCGTCTTTAACAATGAGCAGTTCTTC	CSAGRGVFNNEQFF
TRBD2	TRBV20-1	16	NA	TRBJ2-1	TGCAGTGCTAGGACTACTAGCGGGAGCTCCTACAATGAGCAGTTCTTC	CSARTTSGSSYNEQFF
NA	TRBV29-1	12	NA	TRBJ1-1	TGCAGCGTCCGTGGGCCGGGCACTGAGGCTTTCTTT	CSVRGPGTEAFF
TRBD1	TRBV4-3	15	NA	TRBJ1-4	TGCGCCAGCAGCCAAGCCGGGACAGGGCAAGAAAAACTGTTTTTT	CASSQAGTGQEKLFF
NA	TRBV29-1	14	NA	TRBJ2-3	TGCAGCGTTGAATTGGGGGCGAGCACAGATACGCAGTATTTT	CSVELGASTDTQYF
NA	TRBV12-3/TRBV12-4	13	many	TRBJ2-3	TGTGCCAGCAGGAATGGACCGACAGATACGCAGTATTTT	CASRNGPTDTQYF
TRBD1	TRBV12-3/TRBV12-4	14	NA	TRBJ1-5	TGTGCCAGCAGTCCGACAGGGGACAATCAGCCCCAGCATTTT	CASSPTGDNQPQHF
NA	TRBV9	16	few	TRBJ1-2	TGTGCCAGCAGCGGTGACAGGAACCCGAAGCCCTATGGCTACACCTTC	CASSGDRNPKPYGYTF
TRBD1	TRBV6-2/TRBV6-3	16	NA	TRBJ1-1	TGTGCCAGCACCATGGGACAGGGAGGGGTGAACACTGAAGCTTTCTTT	CASTMGQGGVNTEAFF
TRBD2	TRBV5-1	15	few	TRBJ2-1	TGCGCCAGCGGGGGAGGACCGAACGGGGGGAATGAGCAGTTCTTC	CASGGGPNGGNEQFF
NA	TRBV20-1	12	few	TRBJ1-2	TGCAGTGCTAGAGATCCGGGGGAGGGCTACACCTTC	CSARDPGEGYTF
NA	TRBV6-5	18	many	TRBJ2-1	TGTGCCAGCAGTTACGGACACCGGGGCGGGCGTTTCGCTAATGAGCAGTTCTTC	CASSYGHRGGRFANEQFF
TRBD1	TRBV25-1	15	many	TRBJ2-1	TGTGCCAGCAGTGAATTTACAGGGGTTGGGGGTGAGCAGTTCTTC	CASSEFTGVGGEQFF
NA	TRBV20-1	11	few	TRBJ2-3	TGCAGTGCTGGGGGTGAAGGTACGCAGTATTTT	CSAGGEGTQYF
NA	TRBV18	12	few	TRBJ2-2	TGTGCCAGCTCACCAGGGTTCGGGGAGCTGTTTTTT	CASSPGFGELFF
NA	TRBV5-1	14	NA	TRBJ1-1	TGCGCCAGCAGCCCGACCCGAAGGGACACTGAAGCTTTCTTT	CASSPTRRDTEAFF
NA	TRBV28	12	many	TRBJ1-5	TGTGCCAGCAGGGTACCGGGACAGCCCCAGCATTTT	CASRVPGQPQHF
TRBD1	TRBV20-1	16	NA	TRBJ1-1	TGCAGTGCCCCGAGGGCCCGGGACAGGGCGAACACTGAAGCTTTCTTT	CSAPRARDRANTEAFF
NA	TRBV4-3	16	NA	TRBJ2-3	TGCGCCAGCAGCCCCTCGGGGACCCGGGGGACAGATACGCAGTATTTT	CASSPSGTRGTDTQYF
TRBD1	TRBV7-9	14	few	TRBJ1-6	TGTGCCAGCAGCTTGACAGGGATTAATTCACCCCTCCACTTT	CASSLTGINSPLHF
TRBD2	TRBV10-3	15	few	TRBJ2-7	TGTGCCATCACCGGTGTCCAGCGGGGTAACTACGAGCAGTACTTC	CAITGVQRGNYEQYF